A single sample is the source of the 21 T cell receptor beta chains below, sequenced in a study of control samples from healthy donors and cancer patients. TCRdb's copy holds only in-frame clones and misses some; the assay was immunoSEQ multiplex PCR. The repertoire has 110,000 or so clones, about 89% of them found once; the top ten carry 17%. Material for sequencing was blood. The receptor source for this set is a woman aged 45-65 years in good health.

This clone was counted once. Here the CDR3 reads CASSLYRGTDTQYF. CDR3 DNA: TGTGCCAGCAGCTTGTACAGGGGCACAGATACGCAGTATTTT. This chain joins TRBV11-2 and TRBJ2-3; TRBD1 is a possible D gene (6 bases). Germline assignment: CDR1 SGHAT and CDR2 FQNNGV. The CDR3 runs to 14 residues. V was shortened by 3 bases and J by 1 base, with 8 bases between the two germline ends.

The genes are TRBV5-8 and TRBJ1-1; TRBD1 might be the D (5 bases). The germline CDR1 and CDR2 sequences are SGHTS and YDEGEE. V dropped 0 bases and J dropped 5 bases, with 14 bases sitting between them. The CDR3 is 15 residues long. The CDR3: CASSLAQGIETEAFF. DNA of the CDR3: TGTGCCAGCAGCTTGGCCCAGGGCATCGAAACTGAAGCTTTCTTT. Complete variable domain (other parts from reference TRBV5-8 and TRBJ1-1): EAGVTQSPTHLIKTRGQQATLRCSPISGHTSVYWYQQALGLGLQFLLWYDEGEERNRGNFPPRFSGRQFPNYSSELNVNALELEDSALYLCASSLAQGIETEAFFGQGTRLTVV.

V usage is TRBV19 and J usage is TRBJ1-2; a possible D gene is TRBD1 (6 bases). V was cut by 3 bases and J by 3 bases, with 11 bases left in between. Looked up from germline, CDR1 is LNHDA and CDR2 is SQIVND (reference sequence). The CDR3 spans 14 residues. The CDR3: CASSIYRVDYGYTF. For the CDR3, the DNA is TGTGCCAGTAGTATTTACAGGGTGGACTATGGCTACACCTTC.

This chain uses TRBV27 with TRBJ2-1; D not resolved. The CDR3 totals 17 residues. Trimming removed 5 bases from V and 4 bases from J, with 21 bases in between. CDR1 and CDR2 from the germline V gene are MNHEY and SMNVEV (reference sequence). The CDR3 reads CASSPGFGPTLYNEQFF. CDR3 nucleotide sequence: TGTGCCAGCAGTCCGGGTTTTGGACCTACCTTGTACAATGAGCAGTTCTTC.

V and J are TRBV6-2 or TRBV6-3 and TRBJ2-7; 7 bases fit TRBD2. The trim removed 5 bases at V and 5 bases at J, leaving 9 bases unmatched. This CDR3 is 14 amino acids long. Per germline, CDR1 MNHEY and CDR2 SVGEGT. The CDR3 coding sequence is TGTGCCAGCAGTCGAAATAGACTAGCCCACGAGCAGTACTTC. It yields the protein CASSRNRLAHEQYF.

This chain's CDR3 is CASSLGGDPFYEQYV. CDR3 nucleotides: TGTGCCAGCAGCTTGGGCGGGGACCCGTTCTACGAGCAGTACGTC. V gene TRBV5-6 combines with J gene TRBJ2-7; D might be TRBD2 (6 bases). From germline, CDR1 is SGHDT and CDR2 YYEEEE. The CDR3 extends over 15 amino acids. V was shortened by 0 bases and J by 3 bases, with 13 bases between the two germline ends.

This clone was observed once. V is TRBV9 and J is TRBJ2-7; a possible D gene is TRBD1 (6 bases). Germline-derived CDR1 and CDR2 are SGDLS and YYNGEE. Deletions cut 0 bases from V and 3 bases from J, with 19 bases between. This CDR3 has 17 residues. The CDR3 here is CASSVGGGGDSDYEQYF. Written as DNA, the CDR3 is TGTGCCAGCAGCGTAGGAGGGGGTGGGGATTCGGACTACGAGCAGTACTTC.

This chain uses TRBV7-8 with TRBJ2-1; the match to TRBD2 covers 7 bases. The germline V gene encodes CDR1 SGHVS and CDR2 FQNEAQ. The trim removed 1 base at V and 0 bases at J, leaving 0 bases unmatched. The CDR3 totals 15 residues. Written as DNA, the CDR3 is TGTGCCAGCAGCTTAGGCGGGGGCTCCTACAATGAGCAGTTCTTC. This translates into CASSLGGGSYNEQFF.

This chain connects TRBV6-5 to TRBJ1-3; no clear D. Germline lookup yields CDR1 MNHEY and CDR2 SVGAGI. Trimming removed 7 bases from V and 0 bases from J, with 13 bases in between. CDR3 size: 15 residues. CDR3 in DNA: TGTGCCAGCATGCGTTTGGCCTTCTCTGGAAACACCATATATTTT. Translation gives CASMRLAFSGNTIYF.

The genes are TRBV3-1 (or the pseudogene TRBV3-2) and TRBJ2-4; D call uncertain. In germline, CDR1 is LGHDT, CDR2 YNNKEL (reference sequence). The V end lost 0 bases, the J end lost 10 bases, and 7 bases lay between the germline ends. The CDR3 has 12 amino acids. Here the CDR3 reads CASSQDQCIQYF. CDR3 in DNA: TGTGCCAGCAGCCAAGATCAATGTATTCAGTACTTC.

The V call is TRBV18, the J call TRBJ1-5, with 7 bases matching TRBD1. The CDR3 is 16 residues long. Trimming removed 4 bases from V and 1 base from J; junction bases left unmatched: 7. Per germline, CDR1 KGHSH and CDR2 LQKENI. CDR3 DNA sequence: TGTGCCAGCTCACTACTAGGACAGGACAGCAATCAGCCCCAGCATTTT. Its translation is CASSLLGQDSNQPQHF.

This chain joins TRBV7-2 and TRBJ2-7, with a weak D call TRBD1 (6 bases). V shed 1 base and J shed 2 bases, with 12 bases lying between them. CDR1 and CDR2 (germline): SGHTA, FQGNSA. This CDR3 contains 15 residues. The CDR3 reads CASSLDPGTTYEQYF. The CDR3 DNA reads as TGTGCCAGCAGCTTAGATCCAGGGACAACCTACGAGCAGTACTTC.

V and J are TRBV6-6 and TRBJ1-4; tentative D call: TRBD1 (5 bases). V lost 6 bases and J lost 5, with 16 bases in between. The CDR3 loop spans 15 amino acids. Germline V gives CDR1 MNHNY, CDR2 SVGAGI (reference sequence). The CDR3 region is CASRKVGADNEKLFF. In DNA form, the CDR3 reads TGTGCCAGCAGAAAAGTCGGGGCAGACAATGAAAAACTGTTTTTT.

This CDR3 reads CASSPTGTVSEKLFF. The CDR3 bases are TGTGCCAGCTCACCCACCGGGACAGTGAGTGAAAAACTGTTTTTT. The V and J genes are TRBV18 and TRBJ1-4, with TRBD1 matching 7 bases. The trim removed 3 bases at V and 7 bases at J, leaving 8 bases unmatched. Germline-derived CDR1 and CDR2 are KGHSH and LQKENI. This CDR3 has 15 amino acids.

The V call is TRBV2, the J call TRBJ2-7; D unresolved. This CDR3 has 13 amino acids. Trimming cost V 3 bases and J 6 bases, with 12 bases left between them. CDR1 SNHLY and CDR2 FYNNEI come from the germline V gene. The CDR3 DNA reads as TGTGCCAGCAGTGACCCGGGCGTAGGCGAGCAGTACGTC. As protein: CASSDPGVGEQYV.

The chain is built from TRBV11-2 and TRBJ2-2; 10 bases map to TRBD2. The CDR3 covers 17 residues. From germline, CDR1 is SGHAT and CDR2 FQNNGV. V was clipped by 1 base and J by 6 bases; unmatched bases: 8. CDR3: CASSLVGQREGAGELFF. Here the CDR3 DNA reads TGTGCCAGCAGCTTAGTGGGCCAGCGGGAGGGCGCCGGGGAGCTGTTTTTT.

The chain couples TRBV5-1 to TRBJ1-1; perhaps TRBD1 as D (6 bases). Germline lookup yields CDR1 SGHRS and CDR2 YFSETQ. V gave up 1 base and J gave up 1 base, with 17 bases separating them. The CDR3 runs 17 residues. This CDR3 reads CASSLKKGTTRNTEAFF. CDR3 sequence (DNA): TGCGCCAGCAGCTTGAAAAAAGGGACAACCCGGAACACTGAAGCTTTCTTT.

This clone was seen a single time. This rearrangement joins TRBV3-1 (or the pseudogene TRBV3-2) to TRBJ2-2, with 8 bases lining up with TRBD2. This CDR3 spans 14 amino acids. Trimming at V came to 4 bases and at J to 4 bases, leaving 2 bases not matched to a gene. CDR1 and CDR2 (germline): LGHDT, YNNKEL (reference sequence). The CDR3, as DNA: TGTGCCAGCAGCCCAGCGGGGGTCACCGGGGAGCTGTTTTTT. It is translated as CASSPAGVTGELFF.

This chain uses TRBV6-2 or TRBV6-3 with TRBJ2-1; the match to TRBD1 covers 9 bases. Unmatched junction bases numbered 8, after V lost 0 bases and J lost 2 bases. The germline V gene encodes CDR1 MNHEY and CDR2 SVGEGT. The CDR3 totals 18 residues. CDR3 sequence (DNA): TGTGCCAGCAGTTACTCTAGACTCGGACAGGGGACCTACAATGAGCAGTTCTTC. Amino acid sequence: CASSYSRLGQGTYNEQFF.

The chain carries TRBV5-6 and TRBJ2-1; weak D call: TRBD2 (5 bases). The ends were cut back, 3 bases at V and 3 bases at J, with 7 bases in the middle. Germline loops: CDR1 SGHDT, CDR2 YYEEEE. This CDR3 has 13 amino acids. CDR3 amino acids: CASSSRVYNEQFF. The CDR3 coding sequence is TGTGCCAGCAGCTCGAGGGTCTACAATGAGCAGTTCTTC.

The gene calls are TRBV7-9 and TRBJ2-5, with D hard to call. CDR1 SEHNR and CDR2 FQNEAQ come from the germline V gene (reference sequence). The CDR3 totals 13 residues. V lost 5 bases to trimming and J lost 5 bases, with 12 bases between them. CDR3 amino acids: CASSATRGETQYF. CDR3 coding DNA: TGTGCCAGCAGCGCGACTCGTGGGGAGACCCAGTACTTC.